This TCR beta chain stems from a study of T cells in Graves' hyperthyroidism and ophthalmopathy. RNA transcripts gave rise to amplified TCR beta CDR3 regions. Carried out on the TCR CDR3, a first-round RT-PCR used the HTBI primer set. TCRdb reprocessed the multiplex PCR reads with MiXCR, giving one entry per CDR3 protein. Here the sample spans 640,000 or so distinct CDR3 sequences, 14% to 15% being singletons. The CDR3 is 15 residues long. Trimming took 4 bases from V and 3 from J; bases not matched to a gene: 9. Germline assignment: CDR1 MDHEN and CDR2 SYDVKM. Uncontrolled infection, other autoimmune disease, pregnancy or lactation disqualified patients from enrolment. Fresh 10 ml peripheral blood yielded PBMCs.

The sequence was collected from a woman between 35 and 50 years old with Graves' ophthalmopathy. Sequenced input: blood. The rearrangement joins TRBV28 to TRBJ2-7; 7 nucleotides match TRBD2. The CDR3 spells CASSSRDYGYYEQYF. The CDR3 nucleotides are TGTGCCAGCAGTTCCCGGGACTATGGTTACTACGAGCAGTACTTC. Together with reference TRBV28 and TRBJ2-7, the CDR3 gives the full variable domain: DVKVTQSSRYLVKRTGEKVFLECVQDMDHENMFWYRQDPGLGLRLIYFSYDVKMKEKGDIPEGYSVSREKKERFSLILESASTNQTSMYLCASSSRDYGYYEQYFGPGTRLTVT.